This record looks at one T cell receptor (beta chain) sequence and its context. The entry originates in a study of T cells in women clearing cervical HPV infection. About the study: Case blood drawn at lesion detection; control blood after infection cleared.

All donors had a single incident cervical HPV16 infection, not prevalent. Average input was around 1,200 ng genomic DNA for immunoSEQ TCR beta CDR3 amplification. Method: immunoSEQ multiplex PCR; TCRdb's copy keeps in-frame clones and lacks some. This sample's table has around 33,000 clones. The sequence came from a woman aged 18 to 75 with a cervical HPV16 infection that either progressed to CIN3+ or cleared (not recorded which). Sequencing was performed on blood buffy coat.

CDR3 bases read: TGTGCCAGCAGCGACAGGGCAAGCACAGATACG. Residues: CASSDRASTDT. Given in full, the CDR3 is CASSDRASTDTQYF. V gene TRBV2 combines with J gene TRBJ2-3, with 7 bases lining up with TRBD1. The missing CDR3 end, 3 residues past where the read stops, is filled in from the germline J gene. The germline V gene encodes CDR1 SNHLY and CDR2 FYNNEI. The V segment lost 6 bases and the J segment 0 bases; nucleotides outside the gene matches: 3. The CDR3 is made up of 14 amino acids.